The 4 T cell receptor beta chains listed next were all sequenced from one sample in a study of blood T cell repertoires in COVID-19. Produced via immunoSEQ multiplex PCR; TCRdb's table is partial and in-frame only. The table records 100,000 to 150,000 clones, roughly 90% of them present only once. The sample was peripheral blood. The receptors derive from a man in his fifties with active or convalescent COVID-19.

This chain links TRBV27 with TRBJ2-1; possibly TRBD2 for D (7 bases). V was pared by 2 bases and J by 6 bases, with 14 bases between. Germline CDR1 MNHEY, CDR2 SMNVEV (reference sequence). The CDR3 runs to 15 residues. The CDR3: CASSLRGAESNEQFF. Here the CDR3 DNA reads TGTGCCAGCAGTTTACGGGGGGCGGAGTCCAATGAGCAGTTCTTC.

The chain carries TRBV6-1 and TRBJ2-7; 11 bases match TRBD2. The CDR3 loop spans 17 amino acids. J was trimmed by 1 base and V by 0 bases; bases with no gene match: 5. Germline CDR1 and CDR2: MNHNS and SASEGT. CDR3 bases: TGTGCCAGCAGTGAAGCCCGGACTAGCGGGCGTTCCTACGAGCAGTACTTC. This sequence encodes CASSEARTSGRSYEQYF.

This chain joins TRBV19 and TRBJ1-5, with no clear D. Germline assignment: CDR1 LNHDA and CDR2 SQIVND (reference sequence). The CDR3 is 15 residues long. V lost 2 bases to trimming and J lost 0 bases, with 8 bases between them. CDR3: CASSIRYRSNQPQHF. The CDR3 nucleotides read TGTGCCAGTAGTATACGGTACCGTAGCAATCAGCCCCAGCATTTT.

This clone appeared a few times. V and J are TRBV7-6 and TRBJ1-5, with a tentative D call TRBD1 (6 bases). Germline CDR1 is SGHVS and CDR2 is FNYEAQ. The V and J ends lost 1 base and 9 bases respectively, with 16 bases between them. This CDR3 region has 15 residues. CDR3 in DNA: TGTGCCAGCAGCTTAGTAGGGGGACCCGGGTGGCCCCAGCATTTT. Its translation: CASSLVGGPGWPQHF.